This TCR beta chain appears in the sequencing data of a study of cytomegalovirus exposure and HLA in healthy donors. Study results and caveats: A missense variant in DCLRE1C was later tied to TCR beta V- and J-gene trimming. There were 150 to 200 TCR beta chains listed as cytomegalovirus-associated. Immune exposure information available was restricted to CMV serostatus.

Concerning this clone: The antigen is not known.

PCR was performed using 60 Vbeta and 13 Jbeta primers. The table came from immunoSEQ multiplex PCR; TCRdb's copy has only in-frame clones and leaves some out. The top ten clones hold around 3.2% of a sample with fewer than 150,000 clones, 70% to 80% of them seen once. Sequenced sample: PBMCs. The TCR sequence derives from a man aged 25-45 years in good health and CMV-seronegative.

CDR3 coding DNA: TGTGCCAGCAGCTCAACAGGGGGCGCAGGGGAAAAACTGTTTTTT. As protein: CASSSTGGAGEKLFF. The chain joins TRBV7-2 to TRBJ1-4, with 9 positions matching TRBD1. Trimming removed 4 bases from V and 8 bases from J; junction bases left unmatched: 8. CDR1 and CDR2 (germline): SGHTA, FQGNSA. The CDR3 extends over 15 amino acids. The full variable domain, with the rest looked up from reference TRBV7-2 and TRBJ1-4, is GAGVSQSPSNKVTEKGKDVELRCDPISGHTALYWYRQSLGQGLEFLIYFQGNSAPDKSGLPSDRFSAERTGGSVSTLTIQRTQQEDSAVYLCASSSTGGAGEKLFFGSGTQLSVL.